Sequencing of this TCR beta chain was carried out in a study of blood T cell repertoires in COVID-19. Study at large: From the United States, Italy and Spain came samples of acute and convalescent COVID-19. PBMCs, B-cell-depleted T cells, or T cells were the source of the cDNA or gDNA that made up the material.

CDR1 and CDR2 (germline): MRHNA, SNTAGT. There are 17 residues in the CDR3. The germline V and J ends were trimmed by 6 bases and 1 base, with 18 bases remaining between them. In the study's own analysis: The authors estimated nucleated cell counts from reference gene primer amplification. TCRdb keeps only in-frame clones here, not all; method: immunoSEQ multiplex PCR. V, J and clone size were drawn from that table, and D and trimming were deduced from the DNA. In the table there are roughly 79,000 clones, approximately 78% of which are singletons. Sequencing used peripheral blood. The rearrangement joins TRBV6-4 to TRBJ2-2; D possibly corresponds to TRBD2 (5 bases). This sequence was found in a human donor in a cohort sampled during active COVID-19. The CDR3 region is CASSDDGWSGNTGELFF. The CDR3 DNA reads as TGTGCCAGCAGCGACGATGGGTGGAGCGGGAACACCGGGGAGCTGTTTTTT.